This record looks at one T cell receptor (beta chain) sequence and its context. The antigen is not known. The data were obtained in a study of CD8 T cells in ankylosing spondylitis. Study-level results: Eight highly homologous variants formed a TCR beta motif that appeared characteristic of ankylosing spondylitis blood.

TCRdb reprocessed the 5' RACE reads with MiXCR, giving one entry per CDR3 protein. The sample records 800,000 to 900,000 distinct CDR3 sequences, about an eighth being singletons. V lost 0 bases, J lost 4 bases, and 13 bases lay in between. Germline loops: CDR1 MNHEY, CDR2 SVGEGT. The CDR3 covers 15 residues. Sequenced: blood, either unsorted or a sorted T cell fraction (not recorded which). This receptor was obtained from a male donor with ankylosing spondylitis. V and J are TRBV6-2 or TRBV6-3 and TRBJ2-7; possibly TRBD1 for D (6 bases). The DNA of the CDR3 is TGTGCCAGCAGTTACTCGATGGGGGCGCTTTACGAGCAGTACTTC. It translates to CASSYSMGALYEQYF.